One and the same sample provided the 3 T cell receptor beta chains below, sequenced in a study of CD8 T cells in Susac syndrome. The RNA input was roughly 0.45 to 1 ug, and it was reverse transcribed with random hexamers. One entry per CDR3 protein, called by TCRdb with MiXCR from the immunoSEQ multiplex PCR reads. Of 130,000 or so distinct CDR3 sequences in the sample, 85% to 95% were seen once. Sequencing was performed on CD4+ T cells from PBMCs. The receptor source for this set is a human donor with multiple sclerosis.

V is TRBV29-1 and J is TRBJ1-2; unclear D gene. The V end was cut by 0 bases, the J end by 3 bases, with 5 bases between. There are 12 residues in the CDR3. Germline CDR1 SQVTM, CDR2 ANQGSEA. CDR3 in amino acids: CSVEDVDYGYTF. In DNA form, the CDR3 reads TGCAGCGTTGAAGACGTGGACTATGGCTACACCTTC. Variable domain in full (rest from reference TRBV29-1 and TRBJ1-2): SAVISQKPSRDICQRGTSLTIQCQVDSQVTMMFWYRQQPGQSLTLIATANQGSEATYESGFVIDKFPISRPNLTFSTLTVSNMSPEDSSIYLCSVEDVDYGYTFGSGTRLTVV.

The genes are TRBV4-1 and TRBJ1-2, with TRBD1 as a possible D gene (6 bases). Germline CDR1 MGHRA, CDR2 YSYEKL. V was shortened by 4 bases and J by 1 base, with 13 bases between the two germline ends. The CDR3 runs 15 residues. The CDR3 region is CASSPPRGVNYGYTF. The CDR3 DNA reads as TGCGCCAGCAGCCCACCTAGGGGGGTTAACTATGGCTACACCTTC.

The chain carries TRBV4-3 and TRBJ2-7, with 9 positions matching TRBD1. V shed 0 bases, J shed 2 bases, and the junction held 2 bases outside the gene matches. The CDR3 is 15 residues long. Germline V lookup: CDR1 LGHNA, CDR2 YSLEER. CDR3 loop: CASSQEDRGTYEQYF. CDR3 nucleotide sequence: TGCGCCAGCAGCCAAGAGGACAGGGGAACCTACGAGCAGTACTTC.